The rows below give T cell receptor beta chains drawn from one sample of a study of blood T cell repertoires in COVID-19. Repertoires were generated with immunoSEQ multiplex PCR, while TCRdb's copy carries only in-frame clones and drops some. The profile covers some 54,000 clones, with around 80% appearing a single time and over 20% taken by the ten largest. The specimen sequenced was peripheral blood. These TCRs come from an elderly woman with COVID-19, enrolled during active disease. Each CDR3 is given with its conserved first and last residue. A D gene is named only where the DNA matches it firmly. Some rows mark clone size as missing; the rest say once, few, many or name a class of expanded clone.

D	V	J	size	DNA	CDR3
NA	TRBV13	TRBJ1-6	few	TGTGCCAGCAGCTACGGTAATTCACCCCTCCACTTT	CASSYGNSPLHF
NA	TRBV6-6	TRBJ1-1	NA	TGTGCCAGCGGAATCGGGTCGAGAAACACTGAAGCTTTCTTT	CASGIGSRNTEAFF
NA	TRBV7-9	TRBJ1-1	NA	TGTGCCAGCAGCCCTCAGGGTCTTGTGGAAGCTTTCTTT	CASSPQGLVEAFF
NA	TRBV21-1	TRBJ2-5	NA	TGTGCCAGCTCTCTTCCGGTCCAAGAGACCCAGTACTTC	CASSLPVQETQYF
TRBD1	TRBV6-5	TRBJ2-7	NA	TGTGCCAGCAGCCGGGACAGGTTAGGCGAGCAGTACTTC	CASSRDRLGEQYF
TRBD1	TRBV19	TRBJ1-2	NA	TGTGCCAGTAGCCGGACAGGGGAAGGCTATGGCTACACCTTC	CASSRTGEGYGYTF
TRBD2	TRBV12-5	TRBJ2-3	NA	TGTGCTAGTGGTCGCGGGACTAGCGGGCTAACACCCACAGATACGCAGTATTTT	CASGRGTSGLTPTDTQYF
NA	TRBV30	TRBJ1-2	NA	TGTGCCTGGAGTGTAGTGTGGGGCCCCAACTATGGCTACACCTTC	CAWSVVWGPNYGYTF
NA	TRBV7-9	TRBJ2-7	once	TGTGCCAGCAGCTTACAGGGAACAACCTACGAGCAGTACTTC	CASSLQGTTYEQYF
NA	TRBV28	TRBJ1-5	NA	TGTGCCAGCAGTTTGATCAGCCGCCGGGAACCTAATCAGCCCCAGCATTTT	CASSLISRREPNQPQHF
NA	TRBV28	TRBJ2-1	NA	TGTGCCAGCAGTTTACTCGACAGCAGCTCCTACAATGAGCAGTTCTTC	CASSLLDSSSYNEQFF
NA	TRBV9	TRBJ1-2	once	TGTGCCAGCAGCGTAGCTGGCGGGGTCTATGGCTACACCTTC	CASSVAGGVYGYTF
NA	TRBV2	TRBJ2-1	NA	TGTGCCAGCAGTGTAAGGGAGACCCGCTATGAGCAGTTCTTC	CASSVRETRYEQFF
TRBD1	TRBV28	TRBJ2-7	NA	TGTGCCAGCAGCCTCTCCGGGACAGGGGCCTACGAGCAGTACTTC	CASSLSGTGAYEQYF
TRBD1	TRBV19	TRBJ1-1	NA	TGTGCCAGTAGAAGGACAGGGGTGGGGGACACTGAAGCTTTCTTT	CASRRTGVGDTEAFF
NA	TRBV30	TRBJ1-5	NA	TGTGCCTGGAACCGGGGGGGAGACCAGCCCCAGCATTTT	CAWNRGGDQPQHF
NA	TRBV7-2	TRBJ2-7	NA	TGTGCCAGCAGCTTAAGGGGGGGCGGGTACGAGCAGTACTTC	CASSLRGGGYEQYF
TRBD1	TRBV9	TRBJ2-3	few	TGTGCCAGCAGCGTAGGGTGGGACAGGGTGATAGATACGCAGTATTTT	CASSVGWDRVIDTQYF
TRBD2	TRBV4-1	TRBJ2-2	NA	TGCGCCAGCAGCCAACCGCCAAGAAAGCGGGAGCCACGAGAGGGGGAGCTGTTTTTT	CASSQPPRKREPREGELFF
NA	TRBV30	TRBJ2-7	few	TGTGCCTGGAGAATCCCTCGGGGGACAGAGACCTACGAGCAGTACTTC	CAWRIPRGTETYEQYF
NA	TRBV28	TRBJ2-3	NA	TGTGCCAGCAGAACCCCACCCGGAGGGAAGGGGCTGGATACGCAGTATTTT	CASRTPPGGKGLDTQYF
NA	TRBV24-1	TRBJ2-5	NA	TGTGCCACCAGTGATTTGAGAGCGGAGGAGACCCAGTACTTC	CATSDLRAEETQYF
TRBD1	TRBV19	TRBJ1-2	NA	TGTGCCAGTAGTACCTGGACAGGGGATGGCTACACCTTC	CASSTWTGDGYTF
TRBD2	TRBV27	TRBJ2-7	NA	TGTGCCAGCAGCGTGCACGGGAGGGCTTTATCCGAGCAGTACTTC	CASSVHGRALSEQYF
NA	TRBV6-5	TRBJ1-1	NA	TGTGCCTCCGCGGGGCCCACTGAAGCTTTCTTT	CASAGPTEAFF
TRBD2	TRBV7-9	TRBJ2-7	few	TGTGCCAGCAGCTTGGGACCTAGCGGGAAGCCCTACGAGCAGTACTTC	CASSLGPSGKPYEQYF